This T cell receptor beta chain came from a study of T cell responses to AZD1222 COVID-19 vaccine listed by TCRdb under 2021. The study in broad terms: AZD1222 recipients with second doses at about 4 weeks or about 12 weeks were pooled, because spike-specific TCR depth and breadth did not differ between schedules. TCR sequencing was performed for about 250 trial participants, of whom 200 to 220 were given two doses of AZD1222 and some 25 were given two doses of MenACWY control vaccine. Trial participants were enrolled into age subgroups of 18-55, 56-69 and 70-plus years, which contained approximately 150, 30 and 60 TCR-sequenced participants, respectively.

The CDR3 regions of human TCRbeta chains were analyzed by immunosequencing. Per the authors' processing: TCRs in the repertoires were matched against a reference library of SARS-CoV-2-specific TCRs that had been generated with the MIRA antigen-specificity platform. Breadth was defined as the fraction of unique TCRs that were SARS-CoV-2-associated. Depth was defined as the fraction of total T cells that were SARS-CoV-2-associated. Using the MIRA data, every spike-specific TCR was mapped to the spike region that the TCR reacted to and assigned to either a CD4 or a CD8 class. Log10-transformed breadth and depth values were compared by one-way ANOVA with Sidak's multiple comparisons tests. TCRdb retrieved this table from immuneACCESS and kept in-frame rearrangements only. Not all clones are present; in checked studies, unresolved V genes account for under half, and no reason is known for the remainder. V, J and clone size are those of that table, while D and trimming were read from the DNA. In this sample the table shows around 110,000 clones, over 75% of which occur a single time. Clones ranked in the top ten supply around 7.2% of the sample.

To note about this clone: The clone's antigen remains unknown. No much larger clone is present one base from it, and per-base qualities are unavailable.

The germline ends are 9 bases apart after V is trimmed by 5 bases and J by 1 base. The germline V gene supplies CDR1 SGHAT and CDR2 FQNNGV. From cysteine to phenylalanine, the CDR3 is 14 amino acids long. Only CDR3 DNA remains: 42 bases, in frame from the first base. In light of the paper, this sample's time point label describes: baseline before first vaccination. Vaccinee samples came from UK trials COV001 and COV002, including a single-blind randomized controlled phase 2/3 trial of AZD1222 (ChAdOx1 nCoV-19) in healthy adults. Trial participant PBMC samples were collected at day 0 and day 28 after the second dose for TCRbeta chain sequencing. Study-level results and caveats: The 56-69-year group was small, and its depth increase did not reach significance, likely because of low power. A significant rise in spike-specific TCR breadth and depth was observed after two AZD1222 doses relative to day 0 and relative to MenACWY recipients. Only a handful of AZD1222 recipients were SARS-CoV-2 seropositive at baseline, limiting conclusions about previously exposed vaccinees. No day 14 peak-response samples were available, so repertoires were characterized only after the peak T cell response. Participants were mostly white British and included more females than males, and it was suggested by the authors that clonal diversity may have been underestimated. Epitopes outside the regions mutated in the B.1.351 and B.1.1.7 variants were reportedly recognized by nearly half of the unique spike-specific TCRs. The vaccine-associated CD4 TCRs covered the entire spike protein, and the dominant responses fell in regions 160-218 and 743-854.

The source is an adult in good health. Sequencing was performed on peripheral blood, taken on day 0 of AZD1222 vaccination. The V gene is TRBV11-2 and the J gene is TRBJ1-5, with no D gene named confidently. The bases are TGTGCCAGCAGCCCCGAGACCAGCAATCAGCCCCAGCATTTT. Translated, it reads CASSPETSNQPQHF.